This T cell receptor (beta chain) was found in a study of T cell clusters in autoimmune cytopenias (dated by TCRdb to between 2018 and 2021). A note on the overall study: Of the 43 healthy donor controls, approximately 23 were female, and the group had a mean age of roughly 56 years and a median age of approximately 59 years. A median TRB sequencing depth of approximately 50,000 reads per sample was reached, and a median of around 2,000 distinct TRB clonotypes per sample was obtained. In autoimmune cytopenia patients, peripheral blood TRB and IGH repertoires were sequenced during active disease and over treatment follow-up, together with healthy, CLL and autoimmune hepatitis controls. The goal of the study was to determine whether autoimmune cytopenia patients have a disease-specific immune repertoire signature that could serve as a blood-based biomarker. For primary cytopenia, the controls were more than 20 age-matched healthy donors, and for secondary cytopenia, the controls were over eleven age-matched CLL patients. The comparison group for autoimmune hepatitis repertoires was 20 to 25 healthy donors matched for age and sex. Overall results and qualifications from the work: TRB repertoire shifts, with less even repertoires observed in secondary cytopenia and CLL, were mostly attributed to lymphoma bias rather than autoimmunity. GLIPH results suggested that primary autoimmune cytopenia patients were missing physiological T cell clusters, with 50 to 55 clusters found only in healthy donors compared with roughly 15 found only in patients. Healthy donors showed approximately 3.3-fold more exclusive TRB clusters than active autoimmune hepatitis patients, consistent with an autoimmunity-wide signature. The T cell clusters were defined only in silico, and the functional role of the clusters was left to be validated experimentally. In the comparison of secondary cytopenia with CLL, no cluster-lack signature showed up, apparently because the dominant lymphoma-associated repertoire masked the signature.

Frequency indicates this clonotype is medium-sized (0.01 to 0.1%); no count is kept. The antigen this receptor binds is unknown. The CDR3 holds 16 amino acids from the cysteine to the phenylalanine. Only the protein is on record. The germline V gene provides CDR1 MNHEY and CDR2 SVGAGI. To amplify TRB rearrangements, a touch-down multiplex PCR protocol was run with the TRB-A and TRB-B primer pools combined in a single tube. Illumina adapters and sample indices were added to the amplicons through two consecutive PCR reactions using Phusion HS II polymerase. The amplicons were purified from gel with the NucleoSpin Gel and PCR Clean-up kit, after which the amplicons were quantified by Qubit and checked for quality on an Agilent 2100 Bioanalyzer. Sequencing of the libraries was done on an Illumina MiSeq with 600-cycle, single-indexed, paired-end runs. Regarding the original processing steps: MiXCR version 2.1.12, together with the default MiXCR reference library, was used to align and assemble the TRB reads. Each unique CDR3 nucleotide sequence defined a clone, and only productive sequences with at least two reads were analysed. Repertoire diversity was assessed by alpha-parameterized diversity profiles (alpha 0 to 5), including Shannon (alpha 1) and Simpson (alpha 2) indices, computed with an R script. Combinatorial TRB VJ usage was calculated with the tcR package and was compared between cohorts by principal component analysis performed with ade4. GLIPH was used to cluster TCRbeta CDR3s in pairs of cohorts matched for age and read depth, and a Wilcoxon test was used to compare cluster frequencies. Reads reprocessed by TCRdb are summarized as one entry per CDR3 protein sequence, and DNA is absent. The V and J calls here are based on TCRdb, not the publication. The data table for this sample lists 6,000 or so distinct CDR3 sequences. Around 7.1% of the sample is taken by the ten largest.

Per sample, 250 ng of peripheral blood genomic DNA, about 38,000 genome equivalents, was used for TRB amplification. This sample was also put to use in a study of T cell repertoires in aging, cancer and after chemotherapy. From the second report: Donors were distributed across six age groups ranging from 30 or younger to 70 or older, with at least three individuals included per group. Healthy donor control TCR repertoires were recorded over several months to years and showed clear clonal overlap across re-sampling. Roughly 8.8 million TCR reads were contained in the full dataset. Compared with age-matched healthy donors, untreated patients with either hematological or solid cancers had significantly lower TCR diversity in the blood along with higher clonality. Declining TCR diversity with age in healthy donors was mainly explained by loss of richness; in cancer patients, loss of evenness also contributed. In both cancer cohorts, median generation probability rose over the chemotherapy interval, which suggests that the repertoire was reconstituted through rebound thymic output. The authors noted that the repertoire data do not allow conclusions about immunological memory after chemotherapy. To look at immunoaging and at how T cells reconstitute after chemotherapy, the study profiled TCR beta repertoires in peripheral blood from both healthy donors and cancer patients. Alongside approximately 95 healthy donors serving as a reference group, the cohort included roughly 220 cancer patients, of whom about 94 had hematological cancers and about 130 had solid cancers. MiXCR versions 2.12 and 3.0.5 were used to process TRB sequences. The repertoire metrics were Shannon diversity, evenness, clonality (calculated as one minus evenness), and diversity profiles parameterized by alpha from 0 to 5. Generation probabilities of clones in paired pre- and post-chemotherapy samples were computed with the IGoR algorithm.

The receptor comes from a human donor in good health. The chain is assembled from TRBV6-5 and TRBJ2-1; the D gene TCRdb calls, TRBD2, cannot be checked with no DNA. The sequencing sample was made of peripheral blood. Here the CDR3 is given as CASSSSLAGPPNEQFF.